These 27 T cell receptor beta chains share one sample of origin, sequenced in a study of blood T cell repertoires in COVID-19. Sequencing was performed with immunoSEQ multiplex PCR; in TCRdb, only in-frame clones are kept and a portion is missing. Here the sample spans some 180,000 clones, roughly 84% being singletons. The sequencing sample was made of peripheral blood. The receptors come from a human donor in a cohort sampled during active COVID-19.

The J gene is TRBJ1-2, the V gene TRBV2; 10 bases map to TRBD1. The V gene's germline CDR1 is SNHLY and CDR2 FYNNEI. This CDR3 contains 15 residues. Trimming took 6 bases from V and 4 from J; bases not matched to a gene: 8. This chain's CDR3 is CASRARTGGSYGYTF. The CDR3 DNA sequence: TGTGCCAGCAGGGCCCGGACAGGGGGTAGCTATGGCTACACCTTC.

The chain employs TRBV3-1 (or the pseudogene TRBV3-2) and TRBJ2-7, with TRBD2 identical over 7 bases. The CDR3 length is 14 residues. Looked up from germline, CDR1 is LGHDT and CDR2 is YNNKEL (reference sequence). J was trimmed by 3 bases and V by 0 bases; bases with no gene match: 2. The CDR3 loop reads CASSQERGDYEQYF. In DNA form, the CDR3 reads TGTGCCAGCAGCCAAGAACGGGGGGACTACGAGCAGTACTTC.

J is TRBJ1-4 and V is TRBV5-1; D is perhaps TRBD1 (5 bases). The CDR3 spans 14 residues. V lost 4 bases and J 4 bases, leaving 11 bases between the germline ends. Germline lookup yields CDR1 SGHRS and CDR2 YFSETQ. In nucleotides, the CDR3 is TGCGCCAGCAGCCGCGACAGAAATAATGAAAAACTGTTTTTT. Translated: CASSRDRNNEKLFF.

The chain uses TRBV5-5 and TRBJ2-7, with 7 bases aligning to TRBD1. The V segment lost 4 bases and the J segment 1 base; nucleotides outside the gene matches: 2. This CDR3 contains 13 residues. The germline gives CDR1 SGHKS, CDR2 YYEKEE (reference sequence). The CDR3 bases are TGTGCCAGCAGCAGACAGGGTTCCTACGAGCAGTACTTC. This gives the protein CASSRQGSYEQYF.

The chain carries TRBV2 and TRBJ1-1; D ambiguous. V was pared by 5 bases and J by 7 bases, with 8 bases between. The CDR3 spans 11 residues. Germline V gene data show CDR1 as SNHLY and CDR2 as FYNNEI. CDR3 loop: CASSLLFEAFF. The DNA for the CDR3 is TGTGCCAGCAGTCTTCTGTTTGAAGCTTTCTTT. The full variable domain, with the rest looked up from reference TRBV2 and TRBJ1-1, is EPEVTQTPSHQVTQMGQEVILRCVPISNHLYFYWYRQILGQKVEFLVSFYNNEISEKSEIFDDQFSVERPDGSNFTLKIRSTKLEDSAMYFCASSLLFEAFFGQGTRLTVV.

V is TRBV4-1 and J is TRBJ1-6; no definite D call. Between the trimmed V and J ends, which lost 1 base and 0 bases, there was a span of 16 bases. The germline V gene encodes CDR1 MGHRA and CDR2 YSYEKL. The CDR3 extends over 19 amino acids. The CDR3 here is CASSQVPLQASSYNSPLHF. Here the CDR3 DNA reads TGCGCCAGCAGCCAAGTCCCCTTGCAGGCGAGCTCCTATAATTCACCCCTCCACTTT.

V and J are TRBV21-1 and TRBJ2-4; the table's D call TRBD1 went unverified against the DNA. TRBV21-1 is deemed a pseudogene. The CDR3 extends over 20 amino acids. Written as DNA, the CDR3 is TGTGCCAGCAGCAAACTCGTTTCAGGTAACAAGAGATTAGCCAAAAACATTCAGTACTTC. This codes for CASSKLVSGNKRLAKNIQYF.

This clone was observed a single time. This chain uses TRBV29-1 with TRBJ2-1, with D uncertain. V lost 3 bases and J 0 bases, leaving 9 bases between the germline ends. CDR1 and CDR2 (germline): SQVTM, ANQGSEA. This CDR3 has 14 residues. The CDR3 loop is CSVERPNSYNEQFF. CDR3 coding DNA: TGCAGCGTTGAGAGGCCCAACTCCTACAATGAGCAGTTCTTC.

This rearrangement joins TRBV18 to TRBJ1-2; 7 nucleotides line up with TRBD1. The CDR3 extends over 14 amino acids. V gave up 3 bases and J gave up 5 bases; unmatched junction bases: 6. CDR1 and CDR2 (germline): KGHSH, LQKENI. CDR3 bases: TGTGCCAGCTCACCTGAAGGGGGCCGATATGGCTACACCTTC. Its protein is CASSPEGGRYGYTF.

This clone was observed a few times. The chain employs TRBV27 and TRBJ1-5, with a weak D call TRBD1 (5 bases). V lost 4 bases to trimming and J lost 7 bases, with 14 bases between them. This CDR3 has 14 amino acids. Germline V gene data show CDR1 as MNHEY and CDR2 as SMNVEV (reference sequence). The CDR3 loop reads CASSSREVSQPQHF. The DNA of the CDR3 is TGTGCCAGCAGTTCCAGGGAGGTATCCCAGCCCCAGCATTTT.

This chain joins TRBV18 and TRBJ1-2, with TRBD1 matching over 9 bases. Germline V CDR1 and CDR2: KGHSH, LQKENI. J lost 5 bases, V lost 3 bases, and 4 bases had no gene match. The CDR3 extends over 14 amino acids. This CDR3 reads CASSPLDRGYGYTF. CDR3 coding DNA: TGTGCCAGCTCACCCCTAGACAGGGGGTATGGCTACACCTTC.

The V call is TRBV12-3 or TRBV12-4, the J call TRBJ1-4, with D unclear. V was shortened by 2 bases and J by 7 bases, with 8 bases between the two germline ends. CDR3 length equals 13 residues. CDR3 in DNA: TGTGCCAGCAGTTTACGCCGGGGTGAAAAACTGTTTTTT. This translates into CASSLRRGEKLFF.

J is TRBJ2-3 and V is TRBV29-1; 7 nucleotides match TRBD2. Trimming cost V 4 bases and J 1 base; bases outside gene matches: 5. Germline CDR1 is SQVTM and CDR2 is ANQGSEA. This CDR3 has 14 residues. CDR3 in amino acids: CSVGSGRRTDTQYF. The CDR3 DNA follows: TGCAGCGTTGGTAGCGGGCGACGCACAGATACGCAGTATTTT.

The CDR3 is CASSPLRATEISGANVLTF. The CDR3 DNA sequence: TGTGCCAGCTCACCATTGAGGGCCACCGAGATCTCTGGGGCCAACGTCCTGACTTTC. This rearrangement joins TRBV18 to TRBJ2-6, with a tentative D call TRBD2 (5 bases). Trimming cost V 2 bases and J 0 bases, with 17 bases left between them. The CDR3 loop spans 19 amino acids. Germline V gene data show CDR1 as KGHSH and CDR2 as LQKENI.

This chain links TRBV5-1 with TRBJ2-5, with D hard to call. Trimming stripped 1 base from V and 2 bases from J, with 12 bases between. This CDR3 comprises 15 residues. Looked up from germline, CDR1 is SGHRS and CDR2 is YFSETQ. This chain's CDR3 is CASSLTNTAQETQYF. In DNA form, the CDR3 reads TGCGCCAGCAGCTTGACTAACACTGCACAAGAGACCCAGTACTTC.

The chain's CDR3 is CASRGTRTYEQYF. The DNA of the CDR3 is TGTGCCAGTAGGGGGACACGAACCTACGAGCAGTACTTC. This chain joins TRBV19 and TRBJ2-7, with TRBD1 as a possible D gene (6 bases). The CDR3 is 13 amino acids. Germline V CDR1 and CDR2: LNHDA, SQIVND (reference sequence). Trimming cost V 6 bases and J 2 bases, with 11 bases left between them.

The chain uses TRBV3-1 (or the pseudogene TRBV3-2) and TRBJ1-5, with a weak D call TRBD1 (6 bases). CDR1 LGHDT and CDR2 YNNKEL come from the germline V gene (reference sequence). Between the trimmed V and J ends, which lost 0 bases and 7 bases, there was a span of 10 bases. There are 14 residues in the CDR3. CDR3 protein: CASSQDTGLQPQHF. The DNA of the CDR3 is TGTGCCAGCAGCCAAGATACAGGGTTACAGCCCCAGCATTTT.

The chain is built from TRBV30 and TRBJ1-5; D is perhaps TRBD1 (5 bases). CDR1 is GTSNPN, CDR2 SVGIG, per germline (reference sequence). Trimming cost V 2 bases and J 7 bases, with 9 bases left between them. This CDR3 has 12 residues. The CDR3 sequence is CAWSRGDQPQHF. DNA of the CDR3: TGTGCCTGGAGTCGGGGGGACCAGCCCCAGCATTTT.

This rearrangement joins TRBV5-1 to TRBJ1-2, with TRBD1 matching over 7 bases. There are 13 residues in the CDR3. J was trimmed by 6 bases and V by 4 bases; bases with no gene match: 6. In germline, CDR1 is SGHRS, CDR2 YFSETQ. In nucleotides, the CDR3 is TGCGCCAGCAGCCCCACAGGGGTCGATGGCTACACCTTC. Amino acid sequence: CASSPTGVDGYTF. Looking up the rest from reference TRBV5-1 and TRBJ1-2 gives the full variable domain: KAGVTQTPRYLIKTRGQQVTLSCSPISGHRSVSWYQQTPGQGLQFLFEYFSETQRNKGNFPGRFSGRQFSNSRSEMNVSTLELGDSALYLCASSPTGVDGYTFGSGTRLTVV.

The CDR3 coding sequence is TGTGCCAGCACCAACTCAGGGGGGACCTACGAGCAGTACTTC. It yields the protein CASTNSGGTYEQYF. The chain couples TRBV28 to TRBJ2-7; a weak D match, TRBD1 (7 bases). The CDR3 covers 14 residues. With 7 bases removed from V and 2 bases from J, the gap between germline ends came to 15 bases. Germline-derived CDR1 and CDR2 are MDHEN and SYDVKM.

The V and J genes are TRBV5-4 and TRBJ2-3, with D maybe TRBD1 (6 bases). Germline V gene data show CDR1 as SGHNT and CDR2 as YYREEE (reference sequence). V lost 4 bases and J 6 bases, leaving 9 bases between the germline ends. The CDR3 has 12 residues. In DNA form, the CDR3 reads TGTGCCAGCAGCCAACAGGGTGATACGCAGTATTTT. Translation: CASSQQGDTQYF.

Written as DNA, the CDR3 is TGTGCCACCCGGACAATGACTAGCACAGATACGCAGTATTTT. It specifies CATRTMTSTDTQYF. The chain uses TRBV27 and TRBJ2-3; D perhaps matches TRBD1 (5 bases). CDR1 and CDR2 (germline): MNHEY, SMNVEV (reference sequence). This CDR3 comprises 14 residues. The V end was cut by 10 bases, the J end by 0 bases, with 14 bases between.

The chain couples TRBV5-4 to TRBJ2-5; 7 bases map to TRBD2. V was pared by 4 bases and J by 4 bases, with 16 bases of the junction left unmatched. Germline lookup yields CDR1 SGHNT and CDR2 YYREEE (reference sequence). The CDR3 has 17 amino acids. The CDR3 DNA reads TGTGCCAGCAGCAAACGAGGTAGTAGCGCGGGAGCAGAGACCCAGTACTTC. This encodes CASSKRGSSAGAETQYF.

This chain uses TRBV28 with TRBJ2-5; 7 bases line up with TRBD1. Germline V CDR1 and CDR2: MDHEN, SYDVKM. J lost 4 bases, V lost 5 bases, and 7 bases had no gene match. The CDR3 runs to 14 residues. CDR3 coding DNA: TGTGCCAGCAGTCCTTCACAGGGGTCAGAGACCCAGTACTTC. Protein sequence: CASSPSQGSETQYF.

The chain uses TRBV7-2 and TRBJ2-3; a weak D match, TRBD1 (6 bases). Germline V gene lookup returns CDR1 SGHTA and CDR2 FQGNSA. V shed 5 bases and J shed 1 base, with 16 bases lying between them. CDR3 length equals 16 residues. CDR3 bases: TGTGCCAGCAGCCCGCCAGGGGTACGGCGCACAGATACGCAGTATTTT. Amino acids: CASSPPGVRRTDTQYF. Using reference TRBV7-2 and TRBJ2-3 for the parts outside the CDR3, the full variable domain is GAGVSQSPSNKVTEKGKDVELRCDPISGHTALYWYRQSLGQGLEFLIYFQGNSAPDKSGLPSDRFSAERTGGSVSTLTIQRTQQEDSAVYLCASSPPGVRRTDTQYFGPGTRLTVL.

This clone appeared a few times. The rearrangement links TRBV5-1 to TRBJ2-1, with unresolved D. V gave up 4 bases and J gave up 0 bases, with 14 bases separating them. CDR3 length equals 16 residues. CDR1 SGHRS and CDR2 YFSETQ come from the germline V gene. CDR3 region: CASSLSTVYSYNEQFF. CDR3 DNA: TGCGCCAGCAGCCTATCAACGGTGTACTCCTACAATGAGCAGTTCTTC.

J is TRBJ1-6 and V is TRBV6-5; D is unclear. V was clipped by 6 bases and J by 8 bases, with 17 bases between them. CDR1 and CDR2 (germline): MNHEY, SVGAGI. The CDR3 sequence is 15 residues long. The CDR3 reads CASRPHRGLDSPLHF. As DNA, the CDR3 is TGTGCCAGCAGACCCCACCGGGGTTTGGATTCACCCCTCCACTTT.